Each of the 32 T cell receptor beta chains below was sequenced from the same sample in a study of identical twins listed by TCRdb under 2016. Library construction relied on 5' RACE. The sequencer was an Illumina HiSeq 2000. TCRdb took the public reads, trimmed them with fastp at Q25, ran MiXCR for clone calling and kept in-frame beta chains. Under each unique CDR3 protein, matching rows form one entry showing the most common genes and DNA. This sample holds 350,000 or so distinct CDR3 sequences; around 9% were observed only once. The ten largest account for roughly 8.9% of the sample. The material sequenced was naive T cells sorted from blood. The cell subset or site tag for this specimen amounts to: cells isolated with a human naive T-cell isolation kit. The origin of the receptors is a woman aged 50 to 60 in good health.

J is TRBJ1-1 and V is TRBV7-8, with 11 bases identical to TRBD1. Trimming cost V 5 bases and J 4 bases; bases outside gene matches: 3. The germline CDR1 and CDR2 sequences are SGHVS and FQNEAQ. This CDR3 region has 14 residues. CDR3 sequence (DNA): TGTGCCAGCAGCCGGACAGGGGGCGGCACTGAAGCTTTCTTT. This gives the protein CASSRTGGGTEAFF.

The chain links TRBV29-1 to TRBJ2-2; 7 nucleotides line up with TRBD1. V lost 6 bases, J lost 5 bases, and 9 bases stayed unmatched. CDR1 and CDR2 (germline): SQVTM, ANQGSEA. This CDR3 is built from 14 residues. CDR3 residues: CSVAGTDNTGELFF. The CDR3 bases are TGCAGCGTCGCCGGGACAGATAATACCGGGGAGCTGTTTTTT.

This clonotype was observed a few times. The V call is TRBV12-3 or TRBV12-4, the J call TRBJ2-2; D may be TRBD2 (6 bases). The V and J ends lost 3 bases and 6 bases respectively, with 14 bases between them. This CDR3 spans 15 amino acids. This CDR3 reads CASSLGGTGAGELFF. For the CDR3, the DNA is TGTGCCAGCAGTTTGGGCGGGACGGGCGCCGGGGAGCTGTTTTTT.

This clonotype was seen many times. The chain links TRBV6-1 to TRBJ1-6; D is unclear. This CDR3 comprises 15 residues. The V end lost 7 bases, the J end lost 7 bases, and 17 bases lay between the germline ends. Germline V CDR1 and CDR2: MNHNS, SASEGT. The CDR3 spells CASNIGPRLNSPLHF. The CDR3 DNA is TGTGCCAGCAACATCGGCCCCAGACTAAATTCACCCCTCCACTTT.

This chain links TRBV30 with TRBJ1-2; D possibly corresponds to TRBD1 (5 bases). V was cut by 0 bases and J by 3 bases, with 17 bases left in between. The CDR3 covers 16 residues. Germline loops: CDR1 GTSNPN, CDR2 SVGIG (reference sequence). The CDR3, as DNA: TGTGCCTGGAGTGTAATTTCCTCGGGACGTCACTATGGCTACACCTTC. As protein: CAWSVISSGRHYGYTF.

There are a few counts of this clonotype. This chain connects TRBV5-1 to TRBJ2-2; unclear D gene. This CDR3 is 16 amino acids long. Trimming pared 4 bases from V and 3 bases from J, leaving 16 bases between. CDR1 and CDR2 from the germline V gene are SGHRS and YFSETQ. CDR3 nucleotides: TGCGCCAGCAGCCGGACGGCTGCAAGGGACACCGGGGAGCTGTTTTTT. Residues: CASSRTAARDTGELFF.

The chain uses TRBV11-2 and TRBJ2-7; 9 positions agree with TRBD1. This CDR3 region has 14 residues. The J segment lost 6 bases and the V segment lost 5 bases, leaving 8 bases of the junction unmatched. The germline V gene has CDR1 SGHAT and CDR2 FQNNGV. The DNA of the CDR3 is TGTGCCAGCAGCCTTCGACAGGGGGGCGGCGAGCAGTACGTC. Amino acid sequence: CASSLRQGGGEQYV.

A few counts support this clonotype. The rearrangement uses TRBV24-1 and TRBJ2-5; weak D call: TRBD1 (6 bases). CDR3 length: 14 residues. Germline V gives CDR1 KGHDR, CDR2 SFDVKD. Trimming cost V 3 bases and J 5 bases, with 12 bases left between them. The CDR3 DNA sequence: TGTGCCACCAGTGATCCTACAGGGAGTGAGACCCAGTACTTC. It encodes CATSDPTGSETQYF.

J is TRBJ2-7 and V is TRBV5-1; no definite D call. This CDR3 is built from 14 residues. The ends were cut back, 6 bases at V and 3 bases at J, with 16 bases in the middle. CDR1 is SGHRS, CDR2 YFSETQ, per germline. The CDR3 sequence is CASNSSGRLYEQYF. Written as DNA, the CDR3 is TGCGCCAGCAACTCATCGGGCAGGCTCTACGAGCAGTACTTC.

In this sample, this clonotype turned up a few times. The chain carries TRBV6-5 and TRBJ2-1; D is possibly TRBD2 (7 bases). CDR1 is MNHEY and CDR2 is SVGAGI in the germline V gene. CDR3 length: 15 amino acids. V shed 5 bases and J shed 4 bases, with 15 bases lying between them. The CDR3: CASSTLGGEYNEQFF. The CDR3 DNA sequence: TGTGCCAGCAGTACACTAGGGGGGGAGTACAATGAGCAGTTCTTC.

This clonotype showed up many times. The gene calls are TRBV12-3 or TRBV12-4 and TRBJ2-1; TRBD2 aligns across 11 bases. V lost 3 bases to trimming and J lost 7 bases; unmatched junction nucleotides: 11. The CDR3 loop spans 17 amino acids. The CDR3: CASSFGVSGRAGNEQFF. DNA for the CDR3: TGTGCCAGCAGTTTCGGTGTTAGCGGGAGGGCCGGGAATGAGCAGTTCTTC.

This clonotype was counted only a few times. The gene calls are TRBV7-9 and TRBJ2-7, with 8 bases identical to TRBD1. The V and J ends lost 4 bases and 3 bases, in that order; junction bases with no gene match: 11. The V gene's germline CDR1 is SEHNR and CDR2 FQNEAQ (reference sequence). The CDR3 extends over 16 amino acids. DNA for the CDR3: TGTGCCAGCAGCTCCGGTCGACAGGGGTTGGTCTACGAGCAGTACTTC. Translation: CASSSGRQGLVYEQYF.

This clonotype was seen repeatedly, ten times or more. This chain connects TRBV5-1 to TRBJ2-1; the D call may be TRBD1 or TRBD2 (5 bases each). Trimming shortened V by 4 bases and J by 5 bases, and 25 bases separated the two germline ends. The CDR3 consists of 18 residues. CDR1 is SGHRS, CDR2 YFSETQ, per germline. DNA for the CDR3: TGCGCCAGCAGCGATCGCGTGTCGGGACCCCACCCCAACAATGAGCAGTTCTTC. Residues: CASSDRVSGPHPNNEQFF.

The rearrangement links TRBV20-1 to TRBJ2-5, with TRBD2 identical over 9 bases. The germline CDR1 and CDR2 sequences are DFQATT and SNEGSKA (reference sequence). CDR3 size: 16 residues. V gave up 0 bases and J gave up 2 bases; unmatched junction bases: 7. CDR3 sequence: CSARDRGGRAQETQYF. As DNA, the CDR3 is TGCAGTGCTAGAGATAGGGGCGGGAGGGCGCAAGAGACCCAGTACTTC.

This clonotype was counted ten times or more. This rearrangement joins TRBV29-1 to TRBJ2-5; 9 bases fit TRBD2. Germline CDR1 is SQVTM and CDR2 is ANQGSEA. Unmatched junction bases numbered 9, after V lost 8 bases and J lost 5 bases. The CDR3 length is 13 residues. CDR3 sequence (DNA): TGCAGCTCCCGGGCTAGCGGGATGGAGACCCAGTACTTC. Its translation: CSSRASGMETQYF.

This clonotype was counted at least ten times. This chain joins TRBV20-1 and TRBJ2-1; TRBD2 aligns across 7 bases. This CDR3 has 14 amino acids. V was pared by 4 bases and J by 6 bases, with 9 bases of the junction left unmatched. Germline loops: CDR1 DFQATT, CDR2 SNEGSKA (reference sequence). This chain's CDR3 is CSATDFGGSNEQFF. CDR3 bases: TGCAGTGCTACCGATTTTGGCGGGAGCAATGAGCAGTTCTTC.

This clonotype occurred many times. The chain employs TRBV6-2 or TRBV6-3 and TRBJ2-1; D may be TRBD2 (6 bases). With 5 bases removed from V and 15 bases from J, the gap between germline ends came to 14 bases. The CDR3 extends over 11 amino acids. CDR1 MNHEY and CDR2 SVGEGT come from the germline V gene. The CDR3 DNA follows: TGTGCCAGCAGTCCCCGGAGGGTTTTGTTCTTC. Translation gives CASSPRRVLFF.

With regard to this clonotype: One end of the junction varies from germline; a read error may be responsible. The rearrangement joins TRBV7-9 to TRBJ2-5, with D tentatively TRBD1 or TRBD2 (5 bases each). Germline lookup yields CDR1 SEHNR and CDR2 FQNEAQ (reference sequence). The CDR3 is 12 amino acids. CDR3 in DNA: TGTGCCAGCAGCCCTCCCCTGGGACCTCCAACGTTC. This codes for CASSPPLGPPTF.

The genes are TRBV15 and TRBJ2-3; D perhaps matches TRBD2 (6 bases). Germline V gives CDR1 LNHNV, CDR2 YYDKDF (reference sequence). V lost 4 bases, J lost 2 bases, and 16 bases lay in between. The CDR3 consists of 16 residues. For the CDR3, the DNA is TGTGCCACCAGCACCCGGGACTCGCGTCCCACAGATACGCAGTATTTT. Protein sequence: CATSTRDSRPTDTQYF.

The CDR3 sequence: CASSPLGSTSTDTQYF. CDR3 bases: TGTGCCAGCAGCCCCTTAGGGTCCACTAGTACAGATACGCAGTATTTT. The chain links TRBV27 to TRBJ2-3; tentative D call: TRBD2 (5 bases). Germline V lookup: CDR1 MNHEY, CDR2 SMNVEV (reference sequence). V lost 6 bases and J lost 3, with 19 bases in between. The CDR3 is 16 amino acids.

V gene TRBV7-8 combines with J gene TRBJ1-3; tentative D call: TRBD1 (5 bases). In germline, CDR1 is SGHVS, CDR2 FQNEAQ. The CDR3 sequence is 16 residues long. Trimming took 0 bases from V and 4 from J, leaving 13 bases between them. The CDR3, as DNA: TGTGCCAGCAGCTTAGCGAGGGCAGGGATAGGAAACACCATATATTTT. Protein sequence: CASSLARAGIGNTIYF.

Ten or more counts support this clonotype. The chain has TRBV28 and TRBJ2-1; D is perhaps TRBD2 (7 bases). This CDR3 region has 14 residues. Trimming removed 10 bases at V and 3 bases at J, with 16 bases between. Germline CDR1 reads MDHEN; CDR2 reads SYDVKM. The CDR3 DNA sequence: TGTGCCACCTTAGGCGGGGGACACTACAATGAGCAGTTCTTC. Amino acids: CATLGGGHYNEQFF. Full variable domain (missing parts from reference TRBV28 and TRBJ2-1): DVKVTQSSRYLVKRTGEKVFLECVQDMDHENMFWYRQDPGLGLRLIYFSYDVKMKEKGDIPEGYSVSREKKERFSLILESASTNQTSMYLCATLGGGHYNEQFFGPGTRLTVL.

This clonotype appeared many times. The rearrangement uses TRBV29-1 and TRBJ2-5; D is undetermined. CDR1 and CDR2 (germline): SQVTM, ANQGSEA. The CDR3 totals 12 residues. V was shortened by 3 bases and J by 6 bases, with 11 bases between the two germline ends. The CDR3: CSVEYGGQTQYF. CDR3 in DNA: TGCAGCGTTGAGTACGGTGGCCAGACCCAGTACTTC. Filled out from reference TRBV29-1 and TRBJ2-5, the complete variable domain reads SAVISQKPSRDICQRGTSLTIQCQVDSQVTMMFWYRQQPGQSLTLIATANQGSEATYESGFVIDKFPISRPNLTFSTLTVSNMSPEDSSIYLCSVEYGGQTQYFGPGTRLLVL.

This clonotype was observed a handful of times. V usage is TRBV27 and J usage is TRBJ2-7, with D perhaps TRBD1 (6 bases). Germline V gives CDR1 MNHEY, CDR2 SMNVEV (reference sequence). The V gene lost 2 bases and the J gene lost 0 bases, with 17 bases spanning the gap. The CDR3 consists of 17 residues. The CDR3, as DNA: TGTGCCAGCAGTTTAGGACCACAGGGTTCCCTCTCCTACGAGCAGTACGTC. It yields the protein CASSLGPQGSLSYEQYV.

This clonotype was observed a handful of times. This sequence joins TRBV6-6 and TRBJ2-1; TRBD2 agrees at 11 bases. Germline values: CDR1 MNHNY, CDR2 SVGAGI (reference sequence). Trimming took 6 bases from V and 6 from J; bases not matched to a gene: 10. CDR3 length equals 16 residues. The CDR3 DNA reads as TGTGCCAGCAGGGGGGCACTAGCGGGAGTGTCCAATGAGCAGTTCTTC. Translation gives CASRGALAGVSNEQFF.

The rearrangement links TRBV29-1 to TRBJ2-5; D possibly uses TRBD1 or TRBD2 (5 bases each). Trimming removed 7 bases at V and 5 bases at J, with 11 bases between. The germline V gene encodes CDR1 SQVTM and CDR2 ANQGSEA. The CDR3 is 11 residues long. In DNA form, the CDR3 reads TGCAGCGGGACCGAGGGGGAGACCCAGTACTTC. Protein: CSGTEGETQYF. The whole variable domain, remainder taken from reference TRBV29-1 and TRBJ2-5, is SAVISQKPSRDICQRGTSLTIQCQVDSQVTMMFWYRQQPGQSLTLIATANQGSEATYESGFVIDKFPISRPNLTFSTLTVSNMSPEDSSIYLCSGTEGETQYFGPGTRLLVL.

This clonotype was recorded a few times. J is TRBJ1-2 and V is TRBV9; no clear D gene. The germline V gene has CDR1 SGDLS and CDR2 YYNGEE. The CDR3 is made up of 15 amino acids. V was shortened by 0 bases and J by 4 bases, with 13 bases between the two germline ends. CDR3 in amino acids: CASSVADAFSYGYTF. CDR3 in DNA: TGTGCCAGCAGCGTAGCAGATGCCTTTAGCTATGGCTACACCTTC.

This clonotype was observed at least ten times. V usage is TRBV13 and J usage is TRBJ2-1, with 12 bases that match TRBD2. The trim removed 4 bases at V and 0 bases at J, leaving 4 bases unmatched. The CDR3 loop spans 17 amino acids. Germline lookup yields CDR1 PRHDT and CDR2 FYEKMQ (reference sequence). The CDR3 is CASSWTSGKVSYNEQFF. In DNA, the CDR3 is TGTGCCAGCAGCTGGACTAGCGGGAAGGTCTCCTACAATGAGCAGTTCTTC. The entire variable domain, with the rest obtained from reference TRBV13 and TRBJ2-1, is as follows: AAGVIQSPRHLIKEKRETATLKCYPIPRHDTVYWYQQGPGQDPQFLISFYEKMQSDKGSIPDRFSAQQFSDYHSELNMSSLELGDSALYFCASSWTSGKVSYNEQFFGPGTRLTVL.

This clonotype came up many times. The gene calls are TRBV4-1 and TRBJ2-1; no firm D call. Germline values: CDR1 MGHRA, CDR2 YSYEKL. Deletions cut 2 bases from V and 7 bases from J, with 12 bases between. There are 14 residues in the CDR3. The CDR3 region is CASSQPRTRNEQFF. CDR3 nucleotides: TGCGCCAGCAGCCAACCCCGGACGAGGAATGAGCAGTTCTTC.

This clonotype was counted many times. The chain combines TRBV6-1 with TRBJ1-2; 7 bases line up with TRBD1. The length of the CDR3 is 15 residues. Germline CDR1 MNHNS, CDR2 SASEGT. V shed 1 base and J 4 bases; nucleotides not matched to a gene: 6. CDR3 in amino acids: CASSEGQGIGYGYTF. CDR3 in DNA: TGTGCCAGCAGTGAAGGACAGGGAATAGGCTATGGCTACACCTTC.

This clonotype appeared many times. This chain links TRBV10-3 with TRBJ2-5, with D hard to call. The CDR3 covers 14 residues. CDR1 is ENHRY, CDR2 SYGVKD, per germline. V was cut by 3 bases and J by 1 base, with 9 bases left in between. The CDR3 region is CAISEEAAQETQYF. The CDR3 DNA sequence: TGTGCCATCAGTGAAGAGGCAGCCCAAGAGACCCAGTACTTC.

This clonotype was counted at least ten times. The chain is built from TRBV7-2 and TRBJ1-3, with D unresolved. CDR3 size: 14 residues. Deletions cut 2 bases from V and 4 bases from J, with 9 bases between. Germline CDR1 SGHTA, CDR2 FQGNSA. The CDR3 is CASSLIGPGNTIYF. The CDR3 DNA sequence: TGTGCCAGCAGCTTAATAGGGCCCGGAAACACCATATATTTT.